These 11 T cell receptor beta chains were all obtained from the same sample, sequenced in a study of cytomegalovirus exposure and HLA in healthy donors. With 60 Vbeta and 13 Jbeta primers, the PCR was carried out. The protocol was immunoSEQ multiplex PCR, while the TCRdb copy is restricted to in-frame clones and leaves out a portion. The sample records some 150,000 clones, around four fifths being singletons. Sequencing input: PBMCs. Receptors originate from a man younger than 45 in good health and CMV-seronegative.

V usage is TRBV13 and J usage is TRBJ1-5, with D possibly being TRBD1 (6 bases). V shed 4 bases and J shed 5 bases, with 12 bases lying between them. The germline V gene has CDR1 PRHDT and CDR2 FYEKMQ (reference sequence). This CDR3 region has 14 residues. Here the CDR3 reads CASSWSGAHQPQHF. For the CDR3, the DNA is TGTGCCAGCAGCTGGTCAGGGGCCCATCAGCCCCAGCATTTT.

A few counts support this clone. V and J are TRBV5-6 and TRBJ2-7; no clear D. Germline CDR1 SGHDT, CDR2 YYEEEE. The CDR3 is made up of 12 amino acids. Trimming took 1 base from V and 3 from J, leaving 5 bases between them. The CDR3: CASSLTDYEQYF. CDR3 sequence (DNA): TGTGCCAGCAGCTTGACAGACTACGAGCAGTACTTC.

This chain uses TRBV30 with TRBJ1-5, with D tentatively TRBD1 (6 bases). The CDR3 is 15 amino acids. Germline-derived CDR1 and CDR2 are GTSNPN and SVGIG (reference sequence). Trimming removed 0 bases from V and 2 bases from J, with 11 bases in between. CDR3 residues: CAWSVGGGGNQPQHF. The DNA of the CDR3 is TGTGCCTGGAGTGTTGGGGGGGGCGGCAATCAGCCCCAGCATTTT.

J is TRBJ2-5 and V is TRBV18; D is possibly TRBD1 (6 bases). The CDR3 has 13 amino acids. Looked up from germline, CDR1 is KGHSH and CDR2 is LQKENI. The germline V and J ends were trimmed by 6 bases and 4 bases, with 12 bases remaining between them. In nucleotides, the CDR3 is TGTGCCAGCTCCTGGGTCAGGGGAGAGACCCAGTACTTC. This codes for CASSWVRGETQYF.

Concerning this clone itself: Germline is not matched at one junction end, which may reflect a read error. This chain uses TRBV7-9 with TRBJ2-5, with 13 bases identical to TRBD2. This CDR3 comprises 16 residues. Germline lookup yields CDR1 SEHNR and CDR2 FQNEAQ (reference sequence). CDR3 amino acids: CSSSPGLAGVRETQYF. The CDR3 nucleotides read TGTTCCAGCAGCCCCGGACTAGCGGGAGTCCGAGAGACCCAGTACTTC.

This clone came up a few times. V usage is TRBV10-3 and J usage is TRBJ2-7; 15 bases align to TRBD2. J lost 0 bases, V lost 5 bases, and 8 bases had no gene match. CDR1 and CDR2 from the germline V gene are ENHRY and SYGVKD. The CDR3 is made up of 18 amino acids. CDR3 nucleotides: TGTGCCATCAGTAAACCGGGACTAGCGGGAGGCACCTCCTACGAGCAGTACTTC. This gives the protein CAISKPGLAGGTSYEQYF.

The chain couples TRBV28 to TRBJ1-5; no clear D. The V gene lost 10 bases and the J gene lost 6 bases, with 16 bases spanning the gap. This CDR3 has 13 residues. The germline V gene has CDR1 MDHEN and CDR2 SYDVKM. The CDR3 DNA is TGTGCCACTCTCCCTGAGTTTAGTCAGCCCCAGCATTTT. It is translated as CATLPEFSQPQHF.

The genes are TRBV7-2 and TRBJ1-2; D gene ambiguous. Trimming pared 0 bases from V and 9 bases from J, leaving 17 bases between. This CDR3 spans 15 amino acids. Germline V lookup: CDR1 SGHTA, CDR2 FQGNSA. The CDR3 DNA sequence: TGTGCCAGCAGCTTAGCGATGAGGCCCCCCCGGAGCTACACCTTC. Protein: CASSLAMRPPRSYTF. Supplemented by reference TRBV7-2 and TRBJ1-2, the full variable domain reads GAGVSQSPSNKVTEKGKDVELRCDPISGHTALYWYRQSLGQGLEFLIYFQGNSAPDKSGLPSDRFSAERTGGSVSTLTIQRTQQEDSAVYLCASSLAMRPPRSYTFGSGTRLTVV.

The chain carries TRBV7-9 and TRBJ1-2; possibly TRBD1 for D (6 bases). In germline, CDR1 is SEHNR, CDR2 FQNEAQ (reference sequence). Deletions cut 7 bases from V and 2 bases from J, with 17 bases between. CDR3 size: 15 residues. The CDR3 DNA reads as TGTGCCAGCAACTTCCCCCAACAGGGAAACTATGGCTACACCTTC. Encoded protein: CASNFPQQGNYGYTF.

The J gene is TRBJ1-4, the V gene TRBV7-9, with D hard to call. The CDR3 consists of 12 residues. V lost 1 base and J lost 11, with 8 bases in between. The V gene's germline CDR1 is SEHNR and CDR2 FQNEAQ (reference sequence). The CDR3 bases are TGTGCCAGCAGCTTAGTGTCGGAGAAACTGTTTTTT. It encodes CASSLVSEKLFF. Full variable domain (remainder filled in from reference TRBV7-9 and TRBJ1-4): DTGVSQNPRHKITKRGQNVTFRCDPISEHNRLYWYRQTLGQGPEFLTYFQNEAQLEKSRLLSDRFSAERPKGSFSTLEIQRTEQGDSAMYLCASSLVSEKLFFGSGTQLSVL.

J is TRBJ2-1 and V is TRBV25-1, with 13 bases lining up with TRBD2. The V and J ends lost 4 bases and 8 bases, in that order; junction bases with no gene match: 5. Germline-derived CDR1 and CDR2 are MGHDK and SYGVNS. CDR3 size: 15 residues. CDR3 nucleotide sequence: TGTGCCAGCAGTGTTCGTGGACTAGCGGGAGATGAGCAGTTCTTC. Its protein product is CASSVRGLAGDEQFF.